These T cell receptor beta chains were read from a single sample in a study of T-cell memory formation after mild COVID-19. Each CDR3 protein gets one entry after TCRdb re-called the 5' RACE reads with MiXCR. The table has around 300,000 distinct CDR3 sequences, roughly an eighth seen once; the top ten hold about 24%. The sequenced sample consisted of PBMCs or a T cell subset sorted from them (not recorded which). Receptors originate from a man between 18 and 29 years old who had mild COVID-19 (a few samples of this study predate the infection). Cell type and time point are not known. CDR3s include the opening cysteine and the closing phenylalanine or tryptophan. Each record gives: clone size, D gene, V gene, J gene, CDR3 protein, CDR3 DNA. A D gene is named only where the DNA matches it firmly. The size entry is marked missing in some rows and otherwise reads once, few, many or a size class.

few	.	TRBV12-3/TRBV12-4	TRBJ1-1	CASSLGTAFNTEAFF	TGTGCCAGCAGTTTAGGGACAGCTTTTAACACTGAAGCTTTCTTT
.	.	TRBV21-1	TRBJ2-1	CASTPKSGKRGGWVQFF	TGTGCCAGCACCCCAAAATCCGGCAAGCGGGGGGGTTGGGTGCAGTTCTTC
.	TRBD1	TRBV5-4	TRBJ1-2	CASSTGTGRGYTF	TGTGCCAGCAGCACTGGGACAGGACGCGGCTACACCTTC
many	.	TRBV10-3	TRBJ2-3	CAISRTERDTQYF	TGTGCCATCAGCCGGACAGAACGGGATACGCAGTATTTT
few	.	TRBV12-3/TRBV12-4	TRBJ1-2	CASSPLRFYGYTF	TGTGCCAGCAGTCCGCTTAGGTTCTATGGCTACACCTTC
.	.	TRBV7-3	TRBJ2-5	CASARGGSRAGETQYF	TGTGCCAGCGCCAGGGGGGGATCCCGGGCTGGAGAGACCCAGTACTTC
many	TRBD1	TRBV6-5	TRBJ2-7	CASSYPGQGDEQYF	TGTGCCAGCAGTTACCCTGGACAGGGAGACGAGCAGTACTTC
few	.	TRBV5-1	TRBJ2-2	CASSGNSGMGTGELFF	TGCGCCAGCAGCGGAAATAGCGGTATGGGAACCGGGGAGCTGTTTTTT
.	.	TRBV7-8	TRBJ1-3	CASSRGQSSGNTIYF	TGTGCCAGCAGCCGTGGACAGTCCTCTGGAAACACCATATATTTT
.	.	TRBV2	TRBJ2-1	CASTMRGATYNEQFF	TGTGCCAGCACAATGAGGGGGGCCACCTACAATGAGCAGTTCTTC
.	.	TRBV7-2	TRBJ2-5	CASRGGLQETQYF	TGTGCCAGCAGGGGCGGTCTCCAAGAGACCCAGTACTTC
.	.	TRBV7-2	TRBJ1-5	CASSLLPGTGPQHF	TGTGCCAGCAGCTTATTGCCAGGCACCGGGCCCCAGCATTTT
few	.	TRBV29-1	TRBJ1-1	CSVEVSGRKNTEAFF	TGCAGCGTTGAAGTTTCGGGCAGGAAGAACACTGAAGCTTTCTTT
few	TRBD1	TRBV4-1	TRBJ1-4	CASTAGTGEEELFFF	TGCGCCAGCACCGCCGGGACAGGGGAAGAAGAACTGTTTTTTTTT
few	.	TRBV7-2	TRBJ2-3	CASSLGGARADTQYF	TGTGCCAGCAGCTTAGGGGGGGCTCGCGCAGATACGCAGTATTTT
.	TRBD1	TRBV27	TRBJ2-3	CASSSPGQSDTQYF	TGTGCCAGCAGTTCACCGGGACAGTCAGATACGCAGTATTTT
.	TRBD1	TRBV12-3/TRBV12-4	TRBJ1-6	CASSSRQGDSPLHF	TGTGCCAGCAGTTCCAGACAGGGCGATTCACCCCTCCACTTT
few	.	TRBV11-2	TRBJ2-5	CASSWVQETQYF	TGTGCCAGCAGCTGGGTCCAAGAGACCCAGTACTTC
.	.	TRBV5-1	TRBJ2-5	CASSLRVPGMKETQYF	TGCGCCAGCAGCTTGCGAGTCCCGGGGATGAAGGAGACCCAGTACTTC
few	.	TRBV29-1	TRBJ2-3	CSVDTTGLDTQYF	TGCAGCGTTGATACAACAGGATTGGATACGCAGTATTTT
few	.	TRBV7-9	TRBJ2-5	CASSLDGRTQYF	TGTGCCAGCAGCTTAGATGGGCGGACCCAGTACTTC
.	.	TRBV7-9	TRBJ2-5	CASSLGRTSTEQYF	TGTGCCAGCAGCTTAGGTCGGACGTCCACGGAGCAGTACTTC
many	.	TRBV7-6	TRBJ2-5	CASSSWGWTETQYF	TGTGCCAGCAGCTCCTGGGGGTGGACAGAGACCCAGTACTTC
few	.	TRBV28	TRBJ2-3	CASSSGTGTYTQYF	TGTGCCAGCAGTTCCGGGACGGGAACATATACGCAGTATTTT
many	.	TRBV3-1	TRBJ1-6	CASSFTQRDLNF	TGTGCCAGCAGCTTCACGCAGCGGGACCTAAACTTT
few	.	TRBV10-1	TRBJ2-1	CASRRRAIAGDNEQFF	TGCGCCAGCAGAAGAAGAGCGATAGCAGGGGACAATGAGCAGTTCTTC
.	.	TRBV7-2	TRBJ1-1	CASSLSPGLNTEAFF	TGTGCCAGCAGCTTAAGTCCCGGCTTGAACACTGAAGCTTTCTTT
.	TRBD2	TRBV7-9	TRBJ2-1	CASSHGLAGYNEQFF	TGTGCCAGCAGCCACGGACTAGCGGGGTACAATGAGCAGTTCTTC
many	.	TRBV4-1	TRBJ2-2	CASRGLNTGELFF	TGCGCCTCACGGGGACTCAACACCGGGGAGCTGTTTTTT
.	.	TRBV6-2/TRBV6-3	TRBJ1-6	CASRPDGRDHSPLHF	TGTGCCAGCAGACCGGACGGCAGGGATCATTCACCCCTCCACTTT
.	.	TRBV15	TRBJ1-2	CATSTGGQESYGYTF	TGTGCCACCAGCACCGGGGGGCAGGAATCATATGGCTACACCTTC
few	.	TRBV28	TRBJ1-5	CASINWDSNQPQHF	TGTGCCAGCATCAACTGGGATAGCAATCAGCCCCAGCATTTT
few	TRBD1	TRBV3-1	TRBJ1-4	CASSERTGVMTNEKLFF	TGTGCCAGCAGCGAACGGACAGGGGTTATGACTAATGAAAAACTGTTTTTT
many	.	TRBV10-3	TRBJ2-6	CAISGTGGAGANVLTF	TGTGCCATCAGTGGAACAGGAGGGGCTGGGGCCAACGTCCTGACTTTC
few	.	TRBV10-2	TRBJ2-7	CASSETPSGEQYF	TGCGCCAGCAGTGAGACCCCCTCGGGGGAGCAGTACTTC